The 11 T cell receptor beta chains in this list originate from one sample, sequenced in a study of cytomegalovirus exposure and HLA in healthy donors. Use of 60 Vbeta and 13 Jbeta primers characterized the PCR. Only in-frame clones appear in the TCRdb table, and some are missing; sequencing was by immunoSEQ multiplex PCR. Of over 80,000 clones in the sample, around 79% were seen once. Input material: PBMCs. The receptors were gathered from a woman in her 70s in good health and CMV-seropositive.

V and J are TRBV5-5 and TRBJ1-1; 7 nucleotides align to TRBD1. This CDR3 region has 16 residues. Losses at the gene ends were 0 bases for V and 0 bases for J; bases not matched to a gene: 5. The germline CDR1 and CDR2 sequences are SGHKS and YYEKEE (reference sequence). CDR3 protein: CASSLGHRGLNTEAFF. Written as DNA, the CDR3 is TGTGCCAGCAGCTTGGGCCACAGGGGCCTGAACACTGAAGCTTTCTTT.

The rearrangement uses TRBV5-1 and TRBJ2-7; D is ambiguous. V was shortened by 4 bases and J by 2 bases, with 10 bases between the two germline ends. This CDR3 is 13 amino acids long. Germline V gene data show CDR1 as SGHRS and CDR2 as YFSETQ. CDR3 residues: CASSNQRTYEQYF. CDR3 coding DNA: TGCGCCAGCAGCAATCAGAGGACCTACGAGCAGTACTTC.

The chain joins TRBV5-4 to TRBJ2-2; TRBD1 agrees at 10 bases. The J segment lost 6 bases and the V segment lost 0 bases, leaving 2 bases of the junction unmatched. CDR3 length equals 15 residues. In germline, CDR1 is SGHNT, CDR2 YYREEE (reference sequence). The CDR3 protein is CASSLETGGAGELFF. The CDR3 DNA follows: TGTGCCAGCAGCTTGGAGACAGGGGGCGCCGGGGAGCTGTTTTTT. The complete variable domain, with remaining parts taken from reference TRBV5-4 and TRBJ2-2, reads ETGVTQSPTHLIKTRGQQVTLRCSSQSGHNTVSWYQQALGQGPQFIFQYYREEENGRGNFPPRFSGLQFPNYSSELNVNALELDDSALYLCASSLETGGAGELFFGEGSRLTVL.

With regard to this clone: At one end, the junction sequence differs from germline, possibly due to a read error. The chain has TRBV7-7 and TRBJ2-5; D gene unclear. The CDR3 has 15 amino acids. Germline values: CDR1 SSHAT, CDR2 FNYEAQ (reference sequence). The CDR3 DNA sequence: TGTGCTAGCAGCTTAATGTCCGGCCTCGGTGCGGACCAGTACTTC. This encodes CASSLMSGLGADQYF. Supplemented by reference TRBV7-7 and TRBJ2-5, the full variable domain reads GAGVSQSPRYKVTKRGQDVTLRCDPISSHATLYWYQQALGQGPEFLTYFNYEAQPDKSGLPSDRFSAERPEGSISTLTIQRTEQRDSAMYRCASSLMSGLGADQYFGPGTRLLVL.

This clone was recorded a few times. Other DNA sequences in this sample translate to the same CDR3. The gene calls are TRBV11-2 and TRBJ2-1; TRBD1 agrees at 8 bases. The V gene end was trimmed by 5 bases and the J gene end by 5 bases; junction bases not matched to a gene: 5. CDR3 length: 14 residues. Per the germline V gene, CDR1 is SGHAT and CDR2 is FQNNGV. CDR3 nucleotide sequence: TGTGCCAGCAGCCCCGGACAGGGAAACAATGAGCAGTTCTTC. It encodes CASSPGQGNNEQFF.

CDR3 sequence: CASSLELADTGELFF. The CDR3 bases are TGCGCCAGCAGCTTGGAACTAGCAGACACCGGGGAGCTGTTTTTT. The chain employs TRBV5-1 and TRBJ2-2; tentative D call: TRBD2 (6 bases). V was pared by 0 bases and J by 3 bases, with 9 bases between. CDR3 length equals 15 residues. Germline-derived CDR1 and CDR2 are SGHRS and YFSETQ.

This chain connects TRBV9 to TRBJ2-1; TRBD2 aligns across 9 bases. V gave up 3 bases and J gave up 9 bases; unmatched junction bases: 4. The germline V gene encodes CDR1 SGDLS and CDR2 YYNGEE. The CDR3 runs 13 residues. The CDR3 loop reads CASSGLAGTEQFF. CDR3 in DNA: TGTGCCAGCAGCGGGCTAGCGGGAACTGAGCAGTTCTTC.

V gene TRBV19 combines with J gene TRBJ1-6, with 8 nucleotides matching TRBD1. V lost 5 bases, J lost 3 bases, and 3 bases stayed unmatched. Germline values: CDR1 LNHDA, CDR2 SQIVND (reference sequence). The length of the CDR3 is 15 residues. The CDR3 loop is CASSDRGSYNSPLHF. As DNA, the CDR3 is TGTGCCAGTAGTGACAGGGGCAGCTATAATTCACCCCTCCACTTT.

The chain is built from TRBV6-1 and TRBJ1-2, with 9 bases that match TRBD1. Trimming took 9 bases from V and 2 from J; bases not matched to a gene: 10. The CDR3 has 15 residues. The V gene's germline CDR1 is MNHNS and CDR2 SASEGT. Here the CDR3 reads CASSPGTGSNYGYTF. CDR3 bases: TGTGCCAGTAGTCCCGGGACAGGGTCGAACTATGGCTACACCTTC.

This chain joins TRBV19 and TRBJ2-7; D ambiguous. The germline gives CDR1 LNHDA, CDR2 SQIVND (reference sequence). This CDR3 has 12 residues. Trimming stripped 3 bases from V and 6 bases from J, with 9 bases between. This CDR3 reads CASSIGRSEQYF. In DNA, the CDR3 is TGTGCCAGTAGTATTGGCCGGAGCGAGCAGTACTTC. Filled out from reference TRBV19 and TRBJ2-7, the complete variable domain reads DGGITQSPKYLFRKEGQNVTLSCEQNLNHDAMYWYRQDPGQGLRLIYYSQIVNDFQKGDIAEGYSVSREKKESFPLTVTSAQKNPTAFYLCASSIGRSEQYFGPGTRLTVT.

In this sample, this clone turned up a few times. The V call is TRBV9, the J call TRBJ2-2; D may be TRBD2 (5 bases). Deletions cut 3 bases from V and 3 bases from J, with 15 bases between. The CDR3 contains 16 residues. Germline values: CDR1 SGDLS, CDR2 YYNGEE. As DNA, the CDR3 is TGTGCCAGCAGCGATCCTAGGACTCCGGACACCGGGGAGCTGTTTTTT. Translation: CASSDPRTPDTGELFF.